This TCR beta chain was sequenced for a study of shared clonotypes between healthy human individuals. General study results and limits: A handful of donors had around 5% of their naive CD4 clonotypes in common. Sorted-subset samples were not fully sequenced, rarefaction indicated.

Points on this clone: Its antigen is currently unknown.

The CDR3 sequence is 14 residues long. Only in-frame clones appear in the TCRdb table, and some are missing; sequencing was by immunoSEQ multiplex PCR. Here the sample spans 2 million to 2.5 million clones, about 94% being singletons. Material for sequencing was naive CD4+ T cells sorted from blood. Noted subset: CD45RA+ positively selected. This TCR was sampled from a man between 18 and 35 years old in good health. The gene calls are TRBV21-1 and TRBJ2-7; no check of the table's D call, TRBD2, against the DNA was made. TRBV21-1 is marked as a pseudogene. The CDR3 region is CASGNPSGRYEQYF. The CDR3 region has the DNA TGTGCCAGCGGTAACCCTAGCGGCCGTTACGAGCAGTACTTC.